The T cell receptor beta chain under discussion was sequenced for a study of molecular identifiers for immune sequencing clone quantification. Whole-study context: With replicates, the RNA of roughly 20,000 or 100,000 naive CD8 cells was split five ways and four were sequenced. Study observations and caveats: Clones that exceeded 20 RNA copies held over 98% of effector molecules, yet under 1% in naive cells.

Naive CD8 T cells were picked out by sorting for CD8+CD4-CCR7+CD45RA+. With listed TCR primers and previously described methods, bulk TCR libraries were prepared. TCRdb analysed the PCR reads with MiXCR anew, one entry per CDR3 protein. The sample yields approximately 550,000 distinct CDR3 sequences, 25% seen once. Germline CDR1 reads GTSNPN; CDR2 reads SVGIG (reference sequence). Trimming cost V 2 bases and J 7 bases, with 17 bases left between them. CDR3 length: 14 amino acids. Remarks on this clonotype: Its antigen is unidentified.

Sequenced sample: naive CD8+ T cells from blood, with Jurkat cell RNA spiked in. Indicated subset: FACS-sorted CD8+CD4-CCR7+CD45RA+ naive T cells. The clonotype was recovered from a human donor in good health. Some libraries in this study had Jurkat cell RNA spiked in. The V and J genes are TRBV30 and TRBJ1-2, with D tentatively TRBD1 (5 bases). CDR3 bases: TGTGCCTGGAGTCCGACTCGGGACGGTCCTGGCTACACCTTC. Translated, it gives CAWSPTRDGPGYTF.